The T cell receptor (beta chain) described here comes from a study of blood T cell repertoires in COVID-19. Study in general: Nucleic acid was either cDNA or gDNA, and it came from T cells, B-cell-depleted T cells, or PBMCs.

Trimming pared 4 bases from V and 4 bases from J, leaving 10 bases between. The CDR3 has 13 residues. As handled by the study authors: Amplification from reference gene primers served as the basis for estimated nucleated cell counts. TCRdb's copy holds only in-frame clones and misses some; the assay was immunoSEQ multiplex PCR. That table furnishes V, J and clone size, whereas the DNA furnished D and trimming. The sample holds 60,000 to 85,000 clones, under 80% seen once. This receptor was taken from a human donor with acute or convalescent COVID-19. The donor label of this sample is uncertain. This chain connects TRBV12-3 or TRBV12-4 to TRBJ1-1, with D tentatively TRBD1 (5 bases). Sequencing was performed on peripheral blood. The CDR3 coding sequence is TGTGCCAGCAGTTCCACGGGGGGCACTGAAGCTTTCTTT. Translation: CASSSTGGTEAFF.